One and the same sample provided the 8 T cell receptor beta chains below, sequenced in a study of cytomegalovirus exposure and HLA in healthy donors listed by TCRdb under 2017. Receptors were amplified or captured by the immunoSEQ multiplex PCR assay. TCRdb limited this immuneACCESS table to in-frame rearrangements with V and J called. A share of clones is missing; checked studies link under half to unresolved V genes, and the rest is unexplained. Recorded for this sample are approximately 150,000 clones; around 87% of them occurred a single time. Clones ranked in the top ten supply 1.4% of the sample. The sample consisted of PBMCs. These receptors all stem from a woman aged 25 to 39 in good health and CMV-seronegative.

The chain links TRBV2 to TRBJ2-7, with 7 bases lining up with TRBD1. Germline CDR1 SNHLY, CDR2 FYNNEI. CDR3 size: 14 residues. Trimming removed 2 bases from V and 6 bases from J; junction bases left unmatched: 7. CDR3: CASSETARGSEQYF. The CDR3 nucleotides read TGTGCCAGCAGTGAAACTGCCAGGGGGTCCGAGCAGTACTTC.

The V and J genes are TRBV6-5 and TRBJ2-3; the match to TRBD1 covers 7 bases. The V and J ends lost 6 bases and 12 bases, in that order; junction bases with no gene match: 12. The CDR3 runs 13 residues. The germline CDR1 and CDR2 sequences are MNHEY and SVGAGI. The CDR3 protein is CASSRTGVLAQYF. In DNA form, the CDR3 reads TGTGCCAGCAGCCGCACAGGGGTCCTAGCTCAGTATTTT.

This CDR3 is CASSPAGGEPEKLFF. The CDR3 DNA reads TGCGCCAGCAGCCCGGCGGGAGGGGAACCTGAAAAACTGTTTTTT. The chain links TRBV5-1 to TRBJ1-4, with a tentative D call TRBD1 (5 bases). CDR3 length equals 15 residues. Germline assignment: CDR1 SGHRS and CDR2 YFSETQ. Trimming left V 4 bases short and J 7 bases short, with 17 bases between.

V and J are TRBV6-1 and TRBJ1-1, with 9 bases lining up with TRBD1. The germline gives CDR1 MNHNS, CDR2 SASEGT. V dropped 6 bases and J dropped 0; count of bases not matched to a gene: 5. The CDR3 sequence is 15 residues long. For the CDR3, the DNA is TGTGCCAGCAGGGGACAGGGCAAGTTGAACACTGAAGCTTTCTTT. Its protein product is CASRGQGKLNTEAFF.

The chain carries TRBV7-9 and TRBJ1-4; the D gene is possibly TRBD1 (5 bases). V lost 1 base, J lost 8 bases, and 11 bases lay in between. The germline gives CDR1 SEHNR, CDR2 FQNEAQ (reference sequence). The length of the CDR3 is 14 residues. As DNA, the CDR3 is TGTGCCAGCAGCTTAGGGGGCAGACAGGAAAAACTGTTTTTT. This encodes CASSLGGRQEKLFF.

The chain uses TRBV6-1 and TRBJ1-1; tentative D call: TRBD1 (5 bases). The CDR3 totals 15 residues. Germline V lookup: CDR1 MNHNS, CDR2 SASEGT. The V end lost 2 bases, the J end lost 2 bases, and 12 bases lay between the germline ends. The CDR3 loop reads CASSERSGLNTEAFF. The CDR3 DNA sequence: TGTGCCAGCAGTGAACGGTCAGGGTTAAACACTGAAGCTTTCTTT.

This chain links TRBV19 with TRBJ2-7, with D hard to call. The V gene lost 4 bases and the J gene lost 0 bases, with 16 bases spanning the gap. CDR3 length: 16 amino acids. Germline assignment: CDR1 LNHDA and CDR2 SQIVND (reference sequence). DNA of the CDR3: TGTGCCAGTAGTACCAAGCGAGGCCTTAGCTCCTACGAGCAGTACTTC. It encodes CASSTKRGLSSYEQYF.

The J gene is TRBJ2-7, the V gene TRBV6-1, with TRBD2 as a possible D gene (5 bases). Germline V CDR1 and CDR2: MNHNS, SASEGT. The CDR3 sequence is 11 residues long. The CDR3, as DNA: TGTGCAACCCGAACGGCGGCGGGGCAGTACTTC. Translation gives CATRTAAGQYF.